The sequence of this T cell receptor (beta chain) was determined in a study of identical twins. General study points: Out-of-frame alpha sequences shared by twins showed excess low generation probability. The conclusions drew on cross-sectional statistical analysis instead of tracking the same donors. Insertions were fewer in abundant cord blood beta clonotypes, whereas memory repertoires showed none of this pattern.

This clonotype was detected only a few times. Its specificity is unknown. TCRdb reanalysed the 5' RACE reads using MiXCR and keeps one entry per CDR3 protein. The sample consists of about 810,000 distinct CDR3 sequences, 9% to 15% of them appearing once. These data are also associated with another study on yellow fever vaccine responses in identical twins.

This TCR was recovered from a woman aged 18-29 years in good health. The specimen was PBMCs.

Here the CDR3 DNA reads TGTGCCAGCAGCTCCGTTAGCGGGGGTCGGGATGAGCAGTTCTTC. Its translation: CASSSVSGGRDEQFF. The chain joins TRBV9 to TRBJ2-1; 9 bases match TRBD2. The germline V gene encodes CDR1 SGDLS and CDR2 YYNGEE. This CDR3 has 15 residues. After removal of 4 bases from V and 8 bases from J, the junction contained 10 bases not matched to a gene.